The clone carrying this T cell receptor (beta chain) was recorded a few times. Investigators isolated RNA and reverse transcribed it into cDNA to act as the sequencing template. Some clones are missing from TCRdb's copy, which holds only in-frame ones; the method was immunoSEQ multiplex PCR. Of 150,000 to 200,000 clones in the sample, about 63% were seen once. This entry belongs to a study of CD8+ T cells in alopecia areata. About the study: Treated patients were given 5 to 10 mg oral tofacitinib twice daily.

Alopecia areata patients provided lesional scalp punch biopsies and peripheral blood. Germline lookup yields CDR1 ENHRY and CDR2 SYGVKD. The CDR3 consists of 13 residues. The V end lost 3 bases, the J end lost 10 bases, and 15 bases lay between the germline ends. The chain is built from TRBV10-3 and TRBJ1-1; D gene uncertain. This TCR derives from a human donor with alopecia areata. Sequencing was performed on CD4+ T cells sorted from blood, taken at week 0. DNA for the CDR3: TGTGCCATCAGTGATAGGACGGCGCGCGGAGCTTTCTTT. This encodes CAISDRTARGAFF.